This TCR beta chain is drawn from a study of cytomegalovirus exposure and HLA in healthy donors. On the study more broadly: The Caucasian-associated ancestry cluster held around 81% of approximately 400 genotyped donors.

CDR1 GTSNPN and CDR2 SVGIG come from the germline V gene (reference sequence). The V and J ends lost 4 bases and 5 bases respectively, with 12 bases between them. The CDR3 has 13 residues. The PCR used 60 Vbeta and 13 Jbeta primers. TCRdb keeps only in-frame clones here, not all; method: immunoSEQ multiplex PCR. The sample shows 95,000 or so clones, about four fifths of them seen only once. The gene calls are TRBV30 and TRBJ2-1; D is perhaps TRBD1 (6 bases). The clonotype comes from a woman in her seventies in good health and CMV-seropositive. The sample consisted of PBMCs. The CDR3 DNA is TGTGCCTGGATGGAGGACAGCGACAATGAGCAGTTCTTC. Residues: CAWMEDSDNEQFF. The variable domain in full, with the rest retrieved from reference TRBV30 and TRBJ2-1, is SQTIHQWPATLVQPVGSPLSLECTVEGTSNPNLYWYRQAAGRGLQLLFYSVGIGQISSEVPQNLSASRPQDRQFILSSKKLLLSDSGFYLCAWMEDSDNEQFFGPGTRLTVL.